The rows below give T cell receptor beta chains drawn from one sample of a study of T-cell memory formation after mild COVID-19. TCRdb called the 5' RACE reads again in MiXCR, with one record for every CDR3 protein. The sample shows 260,000 or so distinct CDR3 sequences, over 15% of them seen only once. Sequencing was done on a sample of PBMCs or a T cell subset sorted from them (not recorded which). The receptors here all came from a man younger than 35 who had mild COVID-19 (a few samples of this study predate the infection). Cell type and time point are not known. Each CDR3 is given with its conserved first and last residue. The D gene is left open where the match is weak. Expanded clones are given a class, and other clones once, few, many or no size at all.

d_gene	v_gene	abundance	j_gene	CDR3aa	CDR3nt
TRBD2	TRBV9	few	TRBJ2-3	CASSVGLAVSFIDTQYF	TGTGCCAGCAGCGTGGGACTAGCGGTGAGCTTTATAGATACGCAGTATTTT
TRBD2	TRBV5-1	few	TRBJ2-1	CASSLDRGGLYNEQFF	TGCGCCAGCAGCTTGGATCGGGGGGGTCTCTACAATGAGCAGTTCTTC
NA	TRBV18	NA	TRBJ1-1	CASSRDRNGNTEAFF	TGTGCCAGCTCACGCGATAGGAACGGGAACACTGAAGCTTTCTTT
NA	TRBV4-3	NA	TRBJ1-1	CASSLSAAENTEAFF	TGCGCCAGCAGCCTCTCGGCAGCGGAGAACACTGAAGCTTTCTTT
NA	TRBV9	few	TRBJ1-1	CASSGDFGAFF	TGTGCCAGCAGCGGGGACTTCGGCGCTTTCTTT
NA	TRBV6-5	few	TRBJ1-1	CASSYSRGSIEAFF	TGTGCCAGCAGTTACAGTCGGGGGTCTATTGAAGCTTTCTTT
NA	TRBV4-3	NA	TRBJ1-6	CAISQDTGRSPLHF	TGCGCCATCAGCCAAGATACAGGGAGGTCACCCCTCCACTTT
NA	TRBV20-1	NA	TRBJ2-7	CSARGRMVSYEQYF	TGCAGTGCTAGAGGCCGGATGGTCTCCTACGAGCAGTACTTC
NA	TRBV6-5	NA	TRBJ2-7	CASSYSTAGRIYEQYF	TGTGCCAGCAGTTACTCTACTGCGGGGAGAATCTACGAGCAGTACTTC
NA	TRBV27	NA	TRBJ2-5	CASSPMRGQETQYF	TGTGCCAGCAGTCCCATGAGGGGGCAAGAGACCCAGTACTTC
TRBD2	TRBV6-6	NA	TRBJ2-5	CASSFPRGSLAGAETQYF	TGTGCCAGCAGTTTTCCCAGGGGTTCCCTAGCGGGGGCGGAGACCCAGTACTTC
NA	TRBV11-2	few	TRBJ2-5	CASSGEGPQQETQYF	TGTGCCAGCAGCGGAGAGGGACCACAGCAAGAGACCCAGTACTTC
TRBD1	TRBV25-1	NA	TRBJ2-1	CASSGTGGNEQFF	TGTGCCAGCAGTGGGACAGGGGGCAATGAGCAGTTCTTC
NA	TRBV9	few	TRBJ1-2	CASSDLVGYGYTF	TGTGCCAGCAGCGACCTCGTTGGCTATGGCTACACCTTC
NA	TRBV4-3	NA	TRBJ1-2	CASSHTQGTYGYTF	TGCGCCAGCAGCCATACTCAGGGTACTTATGGCTACACCTTC
NA	TRBV5-1	few	TRBJ2-3	CASSPLPSGPATSTDTQYF	TGCGCCAGCAGCCCCCTGCCGAGCGGGCCAGCCACTAGCACAGATACGCAGTATTTT
NA	TRBV18	few	TRBJ1-1	CASSPSQNTEAFF	TGTGCCAGCTCACCGAGCCAGAACACTGAAGCTTTCTTT
TRBD1	TRBV5-1	few	TRBJ2-1	CASSLTGESFDEQFF	TGCGCCAGCAGCTTGACAGGGGAGTCCTTCGATGAGCAGTTCTTC
TRBD1	TRBV4-2	NA	TRBJ1-1	CASSQDEGANTEAFF	TGTGCCAGCAGCCAAGACGAGGGGGCGAACACTGAAGCTTTCTTT
NA	TRBV10-3	NA	TRBJ1-2	CAISERTERLPYGYTF	TGTGCCATCAGTGAGCGGACGGAACGATTGCCCTATGGCTACACCTTC
TRBD2	TRBV7-8	NA	TRBJ2-1	CASRIPAGEGINEQFF	TGTGCCAGCAGGATACCGGCTGGGGAGGGGATAAATGAGCAGTTCTTC
NA	TRBV7-3	NA	TRBJ2-2	CASSPRPGAGTGELFF	TGTGCCAGCAGCCCAAGGCCAGGCGCAGGCACCGGGGAGCTGTTTTTT
NA	TRBV7-2	few	TRBJ2-1	CASSSTGLEQFF	TGTGCCAGCAGCTCTACGGGGTTGGAGCAGTTCTTC
NA	TRBV14	NA	TRBJ2-3	CASSRDRTQYF	TGTGCCAGCAGCCGGGATCGTACGCAGTATTTT
NA	TRBV5-1	few	TRBJ1-2	CASSLDQGGYTF	TGCGCCAGCAGCTTGGATCAGGGTGGCTACACCTTC
TRBD2	TRBV27	few	TRBJ2-1	CASSHTGLAGAGEQFF	TGTGCCAGCAGTCACACAGGACTAGCGGGGGCCGGGGAGCAGTTCTTC
TRBD2	TRBV20-1	NA	TRBJ2-5	CSASPAGGLQETQYF	TGCAGTGCTAGTCCCGCGGGGGGTCTCCAAGAGACCCAGTACTTC
TRBD1	TRBV12-3/TRBV12-4	NA	TRBJ1-5	CASSLEGQGYQPQHF	TGTGCCAGCAGTTTAGAGGGACAGGGTTATCAGCCCCAGCATTTT
NA	TRBV12-3/TRBV12-4	many	TRBJ1-1	CASSVGFFAEAFF	TGTGCCAGCAGTGTCGGTTTTTTCGCTGAAGCTTTCTTT
NA	TRBV4-2	few	TRBJ1-2	CASSQDLTGYGYTF	TGTGCCAGCAGCCAAGATCTGACGGGCTATGGCTACACCTTC
NA	TRBV4-3	few	TRBJ1-5	CASSQALNPNQPQHF	TGCGCCAGCAGCCAGGCTCTAAATCCCAATCAGCCCCAGCATTTT
NA	TRBV6-2/TRBV6-3	NA	TRBJ1-6	CASSPIGLSPLHF	TGTGCCAGCAGTCCGATTGGGTTGTCACCCCTCCACTTT
NA	TRBV2	once	TRBJ2-4	CASSVALDIQYF	TGTGCCAGCAGTGTAGCTCTGGACATTCAGTACTTC
NA	TRBV20-1	medium-sized	TRBJ1-5	CSARDLPGNQPQHF	TGCAGTGCTAGAGATTTGCCGGGTAATCAGCCCCAGCATTTT
NA	TRBV5-1	few	TRBJ2-3	CASSQRASTDTQYF	TGCGCCAGTTCGCAGCGGGCTAGCACAGATACGCAGTATTTT
NA	TRBV20-1	NA	TRBJ2-7	CSASEPLTNEQYF	TGCAGTGCTAGTGAGCCTCTTACCAACGAGCAGTACTTC